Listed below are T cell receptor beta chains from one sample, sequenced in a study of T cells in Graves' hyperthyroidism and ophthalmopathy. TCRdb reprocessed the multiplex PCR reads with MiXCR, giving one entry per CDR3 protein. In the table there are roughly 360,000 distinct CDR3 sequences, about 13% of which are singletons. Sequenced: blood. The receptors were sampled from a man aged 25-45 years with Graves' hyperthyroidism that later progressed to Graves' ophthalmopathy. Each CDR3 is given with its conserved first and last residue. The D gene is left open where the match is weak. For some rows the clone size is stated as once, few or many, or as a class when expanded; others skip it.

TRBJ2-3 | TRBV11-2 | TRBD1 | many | TGTGCCAGCAGCTCGGGACAGATTAGCACAGATACGCAGTATTTT | CASSSGQISTDTQYF
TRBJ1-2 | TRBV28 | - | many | TGTGCCAGCAGTTTAGGGGGGGAAGTCTATGGCTACACCTTC | CASSLGGEVYGYTF
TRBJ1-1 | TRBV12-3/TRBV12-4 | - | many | TGTGCCAGCAGTTTTATAGGGTACAGTACTGAAGCTTTCTTT | CASSFIGYSTEAFF
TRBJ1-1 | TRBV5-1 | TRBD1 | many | TGCGCCAGCAGCTTGACAGGGGGGGTAAACACTGAAGCTTTCTTT | CASSLTGGVNTEAFF
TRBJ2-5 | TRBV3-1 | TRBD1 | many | TGTGCCAGCAGCCAAGAAAAAGCCGGGACAAACAGGGGGGAGACCCAGTACTTC | CASSQEKAGTNRGETQYF
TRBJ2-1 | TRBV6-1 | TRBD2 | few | TGTGCCACCCGGACTAGCGGGGGGTACAATGAGCAGTTCTTC | CATRTSGGYNEQFF
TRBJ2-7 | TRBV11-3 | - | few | TGTGCCAGCAGCCCTAGGCTGGGGGCCGAGCAGTACTTC | CASSPRLGAEQYF
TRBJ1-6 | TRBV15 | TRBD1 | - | TGTGCCACCAGCAGAGAACTCACGGGGACAGAGAATTCACCCCTCCACTTT | CATSRELTGTENSPLHF
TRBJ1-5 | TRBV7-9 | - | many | TGTGCCAGCAGCGAAAAGGGATCTCAGCCCCAGCATTTT | CASSEKGSQPQHF
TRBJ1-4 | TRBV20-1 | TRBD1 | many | TGCAGTGCCCCTAGGACAGGGTGGCGGGAAAAACTGTTTTTT | CSAPRTGWREKLFF
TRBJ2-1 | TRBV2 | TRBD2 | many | TGTGCCAGCAGTGCTAGCGGGGGGGCCTACAATGAGCAGTTCTTC | CASSASGGAYNEQFF
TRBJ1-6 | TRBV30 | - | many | TGTGCCTGGAGTGTTTCAACCATTCGACCCCTCCACTTT | CAWSVSTIRPLHF
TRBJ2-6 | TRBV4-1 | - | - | TGCGCCAGCAGCCAAGAGTTCCTCGGGGCTGGGGCCAACGTCCTGACTTTC | CASSQEFLGAGANVLTF
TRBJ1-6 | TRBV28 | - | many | TGTGCCAGCAGTAATACAAAGACAGGTCAAAATTCACCCCTCCACTTT | CASSNTKTGQNSPLHF
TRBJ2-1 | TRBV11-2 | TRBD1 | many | TGTGCCAGCAGCTTAGTAGTCCCGGGACAGGGGCTAGGTCGGGAGTACAATGAGCAGTTCTTC | CASSLVVPGQGLGREYNEQFF
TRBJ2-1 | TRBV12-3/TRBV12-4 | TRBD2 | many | TGTGCCAGCAGCCCTTCGGGGGGCTACAATGAGCAGTTCTTC | CASSPSGGYNEQFF
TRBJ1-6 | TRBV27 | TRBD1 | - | TGTGCCAGCAGTTTATCAGACAGGGGTGGGAATTCACCCCTCCACTTT | CASSLSDRGGNSPLHF
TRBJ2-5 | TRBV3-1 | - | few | TGTGCCAGCAGCCCCACTGGCCGGGGCCATGACTTC | CASSPTGRGHDF
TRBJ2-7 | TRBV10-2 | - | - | TGCGCCAGCAGTGAGGCGGTCCGCTACGAGCAGTACTTC | CASSEAVRYEQYF
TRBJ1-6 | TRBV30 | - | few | TGTGCCTGGACTAACGGGGGATCCTATAATTCACCCCTCCACTTT | CAWTNGGSYNSPLHF
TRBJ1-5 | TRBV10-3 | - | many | TGTGCCTCCGGGAGGGACCTGGGCAATCAGCCCCAGCATTTT | CASGRDLGNQPQHF
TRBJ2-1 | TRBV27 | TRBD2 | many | TGTGCCAGCAGTCTCTGGGGCGGGGGGCGGGAGAATGAGCAGTTCTTC | CASSLWGGGRENEQFF
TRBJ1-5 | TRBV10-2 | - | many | TGCGCCACGCAAAGGGGGTCCAGGGAGCCCCAGCATTTT | CATQRGSREPQHF
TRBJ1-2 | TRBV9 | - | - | TGTGCCAGCAGCGTAAGGGACAACTATGGCTACACCTTC | CASSVRDNYGYTF
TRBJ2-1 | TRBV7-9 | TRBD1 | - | TGTGCCAGCAGCTCACTGACACAGGGGACGTACAATGAGCAGTTCTTC | CASSSLTQGTYNEQFF
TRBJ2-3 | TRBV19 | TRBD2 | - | TGTGCCACCAGGGCTCCGCTAGCGGGTAGCACAGATACGCAGTATTTT | CATRAPLAGSTDTQYF
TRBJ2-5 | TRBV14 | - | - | TGTGCCAGCAGCCAAGGGTCAAGGGGAAGAGATACCCAGTACTTC | CASSQGSRGRDTQYF
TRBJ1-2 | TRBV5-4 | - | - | TGTGCCAGCAGCTTGGGACCGGACGGAGCTATGAGGGACACCTTC | CASSLGPDGAMRDTF
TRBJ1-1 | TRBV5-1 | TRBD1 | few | TGCGCCAGCAGCTTGCAGGGGGGAGACACTGAAGCTTTCTTT | CASSLQGGDTEAFF
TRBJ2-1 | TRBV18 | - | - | TGTGCCAGCTCAAATCGCCGGGACCCACCTCGGGAGCAGTTCTTC | CASSNRRDPPREQFF
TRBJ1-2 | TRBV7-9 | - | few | TGTGCCAGCAGCTTAAATCAGAATGGCTACACCTTC | CASSLNQNGYTF
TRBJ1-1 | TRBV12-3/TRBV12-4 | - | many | TGTGCCAGCAGTCGACTGCCACAACCCCATGAAGCTTTCTTT | CASSRLPQPHEAFF
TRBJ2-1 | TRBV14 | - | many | TGTGCCAGCAGCCCCGGAGTGTTTTATGAGCAGTTCTTC | CASSPGVFYEQFF